The text below deals with one T cell receptor beta chain. The data were obtained in a study of blood T cell repertoires in COVID-19. The overall study: COVID-19 samples from acute and convalescent phases originated in the United States, Italy and Spain.

Assay: immunoSEQ multiplex PCR; the TCRdb copy retains only in-frame clones and omits some. The sample carries approximately 260,000 clones, 80% to 90% recorded once. This CDR3 contains 13 residues. V lost 4 bases to trimming and J lost 4 bases; unmatched junction nucleotides: 3. Germline-derived CDR1 and CDR2 are SGHAT and FQDESV (reference sequence). The receptor's source is an older woman with COVID-19, enrolled during active disease. The chain combines TRBV11-1 with TRBJ1-1; 7 bases match TRBD1. Sequencing used peripheral blood. CDR3 protein: CASSWGQSTEAFF. As DNA, the CDR3 is TGTGCCAGCAGCTGGGGACAGAGCACTGAAGCTTTCTTT.